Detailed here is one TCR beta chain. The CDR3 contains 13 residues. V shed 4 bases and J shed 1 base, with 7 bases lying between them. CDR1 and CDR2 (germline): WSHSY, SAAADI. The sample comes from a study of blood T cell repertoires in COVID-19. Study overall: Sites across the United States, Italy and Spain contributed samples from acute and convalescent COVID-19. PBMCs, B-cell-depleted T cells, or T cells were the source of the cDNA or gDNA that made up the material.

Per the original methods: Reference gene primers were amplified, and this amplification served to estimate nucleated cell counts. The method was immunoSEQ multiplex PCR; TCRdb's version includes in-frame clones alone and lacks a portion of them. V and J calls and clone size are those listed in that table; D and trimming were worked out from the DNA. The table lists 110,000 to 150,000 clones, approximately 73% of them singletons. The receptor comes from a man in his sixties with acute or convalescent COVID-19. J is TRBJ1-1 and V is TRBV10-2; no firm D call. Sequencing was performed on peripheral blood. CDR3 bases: TGCGCCAGCAGTGTCCCCGGGAACACTGAAGCTTTCTTT. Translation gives CASSVPGNTEAFF.